The 12 T cell receptor beta chains presented below share a single source sample, sequenced in a study of T cell responses to AZD1222 COVID-19 vaccine. Profiled with immunoSEQ multiplex PCR; TCRdb holds only in-frame clones, not every one. The top ten hold around 10% of the sample, which has 140,000 to 150,000 clones, just under 95% seen once. This specimen consisted of peripheral blood, obtained after recovery from COVID-19. The receptor source for this set is an adult who had recovered from COVID-19.

This rearrangement joins TRBV10-1 to TRBJ2-1; 13 nucleotides line up with TRBD2. V lost 2 bases and J lost 5; bases outside the gene matches: 0. Looked up from germline, CDR1 is WNHNN and CDR2 is SYGVQD (reference sequence). The CDR3 is 15 amino acids. This CDR3 reads CASSETSGRDNEQFF. The CDR3 nucleotides read TGCGCCAGCAGTGAGACTAGCGGGAGGGACAATGAGCAGTTCTTC.

The gene calls are TRBV6-5 and TRBJ2-1; D is undetermined. The germline V and J ends were trimmed by 7 bases and 7 bases, with 11 bases remaining between them. The CDR3 contains 12 residues. Germline CDR1 is MNHEY and CDR2 is SVGAGI. CDR3 nucleotide sequence: TGTGCCAGCAAGGGCTCCGAGAATGAGCAGTTCTTC. It is translated as CASKGSENEQFF.

This clone was observed once. The genes are TRBV11-2 and TRBJ2-1, with no clear D. The CDR3 has 14 residues. Trimming shortened V by 0 bases and J by 12 bases, and 15 bases separated the two germline ends. In germline, CDR1 is SGHAT, CDR2 FQNNGV. The CDR3 loop reads CASSLDGSGVGQFF. CDR3 DNA sequence: TGTGCCAGCAGCTTAGATGGTTCGGGCGTTGGGCAGTTCTTC.

The V gene is TRBV27, the J gene TRBJ1-5, with D possibly TRBD1 on 5 matching bases. Germline V CDR1 and CDR2: MNHEY, SMNVEV (reference sequence). Trimming removed 7 bases at V and 3 bases at J, with 10 bases between. This CDR3 spans 13 amino acids. The CDR3 protein is CASKRGNNQPQHF. CDR3 DNA: TGTGCCAGCAAAAGGGGAAACAATCAGCCCCAGCATTTT.

The chain couples TRBV27 to TRBJ2-2, with D possibly matching TRBD2 (5 bases). This CDR3 contains 16 residues. The V end was cut by 4 bases, the J end by 6 bases, with 18 bases between. Germline V gene data show CDR1 as MNHEY and CDR2 as SMNVEV (reference sequence). In DNA, the CDR3 is TGTGCCAGCAGTTCCCCGGGGAAGATTGGGGCCGGGGAGCTGTTTTTT. Translated, it gives CASSSPGKIGAGELFF.

The chain uses TRBV6-5 and TRBJ1-2; D call uncertain. CDR3 size: 13 residues. The V gene's germline CDR1 is MNHEY and CDR2 SVGAGI. The V end was cut by 2 bases, the J end by 8 bases, with 12 bases between. CDR3 DNA: TGTGCCAGCAGTTACCGAAGGAATAGCGGCTACACCTTC. This codes for CASSYRRNSGYTF.

The chain joins TRBV21-1 to TRBJ1-6; the listed D gene, TRBD1, was not tested against the DNA. TRBV21-1 is described as a pseudogene. The CDR3 is 16 residues long. The CDR3 here is CASSKRTGRHGSPLHF. DNA of the CDR3: TGTGCCAGCAGCAAGAGGACAGGCCGCCATGGGTCACCCCTCCACTTT.

The chain combines TRBV6-1 with TRBJ2-7; D may be TRBD1 (5 bases). V shed 2 bases and J shed 5 bases, with 10 bases lying between them. CDR3 length: 13 residues. The germline V gene has CDR1 MNHNS and CDR2 SASEGT. In DNA form, the CDR3 reads TGTGCCAGCAGTGAACGTGGGGCGGACGAGCAGTACTTC. It is translated as CASSERGADEQYF.

The chain has TRBV3-1 (or the pseudogene TRBV3-2) and TRBJ2-5; the D gene is possibly TRBD1 (8 bases). The germline CDR1 and CDR2 sequences are LGHDT and YNNKEL (reference sequence). Trimming shortened V by 3 bases and J by 2 bases, and 16 bases separated the two germline ends. This CDR3 has 16 amino acids. The CDR3 DNA sequence: TGTGCCAGCAGCCACCACAGGGGGGGAAAACAAGAGACCCAGTACTTC. It encodes CASSHHRGGKQETQYF.

The chain joins TRBV2 to TRBJ2-3; D is uncertain. The V gene's germline CDR1 is SNHLY and CDR2 FYNNEI. The CDR3 totals 15 residues. V gave up 3 bases and J gave up 2 bases, with 12 bases separating them. This CDR3 is CASSDRDFITDTQYF. As DNA, the CDR3 is TGTGCCAGCAGTGACCGTGACTTCATCACAGATACGCAGTATTTT.

The chain uses TRBV19 and TRBJ2-7; D is possibly TRBD1 (6 bases). CDR3 length: 15 amino acids. Germline V gene sequence: CDR1 LNHDA, CDR2 SQIVND (reference sequence). The V end lost 4 bases, the J end lost 1 base, and 14 bases lay between the germline ends. The CDR3 bases are TGTGCCAGTAGTAAGGCCCCGGGACATTCCTACGAGCAGTACTTC. It translates to CASSKAPGHSYEQYF. Looking up the rest from reference TRBV19 and TRBJ2-7 gives the full variable domain: DGGITQSPKYLFRKEGQNVTLSCEQNLNHDAMYWYRQDPGQGLRLIYYSQIVNDFQKGDIAEGYSVSREKKESFPLTVTSAQKNPTAFYLCASSKAPGHSYEQYFGPGTRLTVT.

The gene calls are TRBV6-5 and TRBJ2-3; TRBD2 matches 11 bases. This CDR3 has 15 residues. J lost 0 bases, V lost 6 bases, and 2 bases had no gene match. Germline values: CDR1 MNHEY, CDR2 SVGAGI. CDR3 in DNA: TGTGCCAGCAGACTAGCGGGAGCTAGCACAGATACGCAGTATTTT. It specifies CASRLAGASTDTQYF.